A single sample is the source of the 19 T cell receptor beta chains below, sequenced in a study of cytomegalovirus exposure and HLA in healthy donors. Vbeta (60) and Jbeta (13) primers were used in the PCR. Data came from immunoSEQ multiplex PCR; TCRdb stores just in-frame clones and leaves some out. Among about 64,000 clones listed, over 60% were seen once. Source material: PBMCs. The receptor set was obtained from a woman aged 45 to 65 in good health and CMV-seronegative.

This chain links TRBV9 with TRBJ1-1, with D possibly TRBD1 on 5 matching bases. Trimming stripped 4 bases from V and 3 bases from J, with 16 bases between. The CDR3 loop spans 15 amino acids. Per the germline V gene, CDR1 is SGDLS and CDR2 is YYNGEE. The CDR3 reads CASSPSSRADTEAFF. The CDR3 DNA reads TGTGCCAGCAGCCCCAGCAGCAGGGCGGACACTGAAGCTTTCTTT. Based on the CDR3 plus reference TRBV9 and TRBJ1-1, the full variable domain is DSGVTQTPKHLITATGQRVTLRCSPRSGDLSVYWYQQSLDQGLQFLIQYYNGEERAKGNILERFSAQQFPDLHSELNLSSLELGDSALYFCASSPSSRADTEAFFGQGTRLTVV.

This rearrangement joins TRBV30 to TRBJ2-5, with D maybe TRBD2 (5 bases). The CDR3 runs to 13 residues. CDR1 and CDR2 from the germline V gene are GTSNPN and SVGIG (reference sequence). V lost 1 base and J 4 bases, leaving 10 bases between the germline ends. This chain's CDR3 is CAWSGVSGETQYF. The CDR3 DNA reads TGTGCCTGGAGTGGCGTGAGCGGAGAGACCCAGTACTTC.

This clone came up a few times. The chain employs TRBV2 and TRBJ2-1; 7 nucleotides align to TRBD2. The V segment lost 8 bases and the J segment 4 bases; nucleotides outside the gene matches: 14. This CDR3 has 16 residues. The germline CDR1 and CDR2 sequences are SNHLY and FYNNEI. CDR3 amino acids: CASQNEGLAVYNEQFF. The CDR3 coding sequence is TGTGCCAGCCAAAACGAGGGCCTAGCGGTATACAATGAGCAGTTCTTC.

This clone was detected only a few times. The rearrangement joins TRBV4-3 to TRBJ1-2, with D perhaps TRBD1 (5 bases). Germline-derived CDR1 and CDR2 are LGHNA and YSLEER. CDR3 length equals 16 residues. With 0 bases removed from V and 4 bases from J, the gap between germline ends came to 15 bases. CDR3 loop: CASSQDPIGAVYGYTF. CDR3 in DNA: TGCGCCAGCAGCCAAGATCCTATAGGGGCGGTCTATGGCTACACCTTC.

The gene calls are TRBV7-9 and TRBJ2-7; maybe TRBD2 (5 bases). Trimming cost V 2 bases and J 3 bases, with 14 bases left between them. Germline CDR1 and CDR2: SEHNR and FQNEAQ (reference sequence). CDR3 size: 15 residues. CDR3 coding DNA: TGTGCCAGCAGCTTATCTTCGGGGTTTGACTACGAGCAGTACTTC. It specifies CASSLSSGFDYEQYF.

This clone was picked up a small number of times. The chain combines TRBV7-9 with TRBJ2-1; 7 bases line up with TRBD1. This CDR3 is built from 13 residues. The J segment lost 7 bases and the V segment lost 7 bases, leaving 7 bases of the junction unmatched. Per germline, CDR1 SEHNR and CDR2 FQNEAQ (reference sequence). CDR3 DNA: TGTGCCAGCACCCAGACAGGGAGAAATGAGCAGTTCTTC. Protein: CASTQTGRNEQFF.

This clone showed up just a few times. CDR3 DNA: TGCAGCGTTCAGGGACTAGCGGGAGATGGAGATACGCAGTATTTT. Translation: CSVQGLAGDGDTQYF. This chain links TRBV29-1 with TRBJ2-3; 14 bases are shared with TRBD2. The CDR3 runs to 15 residues. V lost 5 bases and J lost 5; bases outside the gene matches: 6. Germline lookup yields CDR1 SQVTM and CDR2 ANQGSEA.

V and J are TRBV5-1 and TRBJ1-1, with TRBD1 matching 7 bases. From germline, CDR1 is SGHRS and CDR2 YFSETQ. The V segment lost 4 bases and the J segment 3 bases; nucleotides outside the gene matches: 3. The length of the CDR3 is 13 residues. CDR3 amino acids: CASSEQGYTEAFF. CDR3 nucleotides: TGCGCCAGCAGCGAACAGGGGTACACTGAAGCTTTCTTT.

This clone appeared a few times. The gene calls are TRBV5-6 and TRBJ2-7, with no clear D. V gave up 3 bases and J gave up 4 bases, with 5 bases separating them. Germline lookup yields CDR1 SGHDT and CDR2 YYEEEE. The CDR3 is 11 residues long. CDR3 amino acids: CASSSHYEQYF. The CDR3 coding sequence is TGTGCCAGCAGCTCCCATTACGAGCAGTACTTC. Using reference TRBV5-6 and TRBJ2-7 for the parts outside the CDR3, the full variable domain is DAGVTQSPTHLIKTRGQQVTLRCSPKSGHDTVSWYQQALGQGPQFIFQYYEEEERQRGNFPDRFSGHQFPNYSSELNVNALLLGDSALYLCASSSHYEQYFGPGTRLTVT.

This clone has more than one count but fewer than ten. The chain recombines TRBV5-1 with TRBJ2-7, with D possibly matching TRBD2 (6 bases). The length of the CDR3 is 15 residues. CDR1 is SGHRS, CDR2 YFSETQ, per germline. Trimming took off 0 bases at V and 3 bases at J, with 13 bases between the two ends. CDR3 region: CASSLALGLLYEQYF. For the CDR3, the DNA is TGCGCCAGCAGCTTGGCATTGGGACTCCTCTACGAGCAGTACTTC.

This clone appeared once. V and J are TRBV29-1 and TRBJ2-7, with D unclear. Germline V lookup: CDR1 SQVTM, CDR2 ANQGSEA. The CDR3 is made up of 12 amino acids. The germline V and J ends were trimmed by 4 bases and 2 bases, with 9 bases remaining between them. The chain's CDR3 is CSVVQATYEQYF. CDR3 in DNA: TGCAGCGTTGTTCAGGCGACCTACGAGCAGTACTTC.

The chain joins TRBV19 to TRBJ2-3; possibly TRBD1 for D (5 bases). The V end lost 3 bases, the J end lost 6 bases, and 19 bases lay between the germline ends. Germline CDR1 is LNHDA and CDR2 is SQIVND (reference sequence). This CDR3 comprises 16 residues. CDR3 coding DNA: TGTGCCAGTAGTATTACATCGGGCAGGGCTTGGGATACGCAGTATTTT. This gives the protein CASSITSGRAWDTQYF.

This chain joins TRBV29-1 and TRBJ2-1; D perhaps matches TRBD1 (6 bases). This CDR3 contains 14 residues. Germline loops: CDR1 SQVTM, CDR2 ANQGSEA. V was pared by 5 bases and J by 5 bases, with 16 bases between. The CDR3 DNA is TGCAGCGTTCTCCGCAGGGGTTCCCACAATGAGCAGTTCTTC. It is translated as CSVLRRGSHNEQFF.

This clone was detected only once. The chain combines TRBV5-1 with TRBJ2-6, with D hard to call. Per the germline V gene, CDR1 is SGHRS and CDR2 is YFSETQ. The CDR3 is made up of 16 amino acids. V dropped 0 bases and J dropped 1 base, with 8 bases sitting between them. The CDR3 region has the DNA TGCGCCAGCAGCTTGGGGGCCGTTTCTGGGGCCAACGTCCTGACTTTC. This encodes CASSLGAVSGANVLTF.

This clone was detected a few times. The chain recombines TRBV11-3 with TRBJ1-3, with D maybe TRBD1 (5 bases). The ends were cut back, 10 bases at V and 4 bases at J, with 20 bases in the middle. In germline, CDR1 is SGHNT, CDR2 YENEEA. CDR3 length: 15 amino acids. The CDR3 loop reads CAIRRGGVYGNTIYF. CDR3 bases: TGTGCCATCAGGCGCGGAGGGGTTTACGGAAACACCATATATTTT. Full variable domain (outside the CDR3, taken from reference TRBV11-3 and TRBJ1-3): EAGVVQSPRYKIIEKKQPVAFWCNPISGHNTLYWYLQNLGQGPELLIRYENEEAVDDSQLPKDRFSAERLKGVDSTLKIQPAELGDSAVYLCAIRRGGVYGNTIYFGEGSWLTVV.

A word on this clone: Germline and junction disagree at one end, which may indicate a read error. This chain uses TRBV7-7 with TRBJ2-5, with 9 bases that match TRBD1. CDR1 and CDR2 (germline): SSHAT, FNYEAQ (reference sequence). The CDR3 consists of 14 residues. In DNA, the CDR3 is TGTGCTAGCAGCTTAGTCCCGGGACAGGGAACCCAGTACTTC. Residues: CASSLVPGQGTQYF. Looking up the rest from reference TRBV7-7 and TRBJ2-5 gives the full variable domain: GAGVSQSPRYKVTKRGQDVTLRCDPISSHATLYWYQQALGQGPEFLTYFNYEAQPDKSGLPSDRFSAERPEGSISTLTIQRTEQRDSAMYRCASSLVPGQGTQYFGPGTRLLVL.

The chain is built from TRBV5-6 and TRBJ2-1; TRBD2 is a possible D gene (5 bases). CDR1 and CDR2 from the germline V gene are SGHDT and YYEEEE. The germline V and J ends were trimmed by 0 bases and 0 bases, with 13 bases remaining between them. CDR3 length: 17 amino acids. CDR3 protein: CASSLDFTGSSYNEQFF. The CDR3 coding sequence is TGTGCCAGCAGCTTGGATTTTACGGGGAGCTCCTACAATGAGCAGTTCTTC.

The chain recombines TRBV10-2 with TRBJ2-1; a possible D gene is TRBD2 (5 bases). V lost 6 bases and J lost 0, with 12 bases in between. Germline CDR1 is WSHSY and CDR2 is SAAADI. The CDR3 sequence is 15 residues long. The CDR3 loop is CASREDWSSYNEQFF. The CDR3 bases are TGCGCCAGCAGAGAGGACTGGAGCTCCTACAATGAGCAGTTCTTC.

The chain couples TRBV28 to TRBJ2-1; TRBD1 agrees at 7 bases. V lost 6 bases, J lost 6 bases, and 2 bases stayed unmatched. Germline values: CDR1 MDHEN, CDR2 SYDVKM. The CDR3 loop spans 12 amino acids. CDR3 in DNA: TGTGCCAGCAGCTCAGGGGGCAATGAGCAGTTCTTC. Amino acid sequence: CASSSGGNEQFF.